This record concerns one T cell receptor (beta chain) sequence. What it recognizes is unknown. The sample comes from a study of cytomegalovirus exposure and HLA in healthy donors. Study-wide results and limits: Links to common viral pathogens appeared, in a later analysis, for several of the most significant clusters. In vitro assays verified that a few CMV-associated chains recognized CMV antigens specifically.

From germline, CDR1 is SNHLY and CDR2 FYNNEI. The trim removed 6 bases at V and 5 bases at J, leaving 3 bases unmatched. The CDR3 runs to 12 residues. Vbeta (60) and Jbeta (13) primers were used in the PCR. Clones were read by immunoSEQ multiplex PCR, and TCRdb kept only the in-frame ones, dropping some. The table has 100,000 to 150,000 clones, around 73% seen once; the top ten hold 1.5%. The receptor comes from a female donor in good health and CMV-seronegative. The chain links TRBV2 to TRBJ2-7; 8 nucleotides line up with TRBD1. The sequenced material came from PBMCs. This CDR3 reads CASRDRAHEQYF. Written as DNA, the CDR3 is TGTGCCAGCAGGGACAGGGCGCACGAGCAGTACTTC.